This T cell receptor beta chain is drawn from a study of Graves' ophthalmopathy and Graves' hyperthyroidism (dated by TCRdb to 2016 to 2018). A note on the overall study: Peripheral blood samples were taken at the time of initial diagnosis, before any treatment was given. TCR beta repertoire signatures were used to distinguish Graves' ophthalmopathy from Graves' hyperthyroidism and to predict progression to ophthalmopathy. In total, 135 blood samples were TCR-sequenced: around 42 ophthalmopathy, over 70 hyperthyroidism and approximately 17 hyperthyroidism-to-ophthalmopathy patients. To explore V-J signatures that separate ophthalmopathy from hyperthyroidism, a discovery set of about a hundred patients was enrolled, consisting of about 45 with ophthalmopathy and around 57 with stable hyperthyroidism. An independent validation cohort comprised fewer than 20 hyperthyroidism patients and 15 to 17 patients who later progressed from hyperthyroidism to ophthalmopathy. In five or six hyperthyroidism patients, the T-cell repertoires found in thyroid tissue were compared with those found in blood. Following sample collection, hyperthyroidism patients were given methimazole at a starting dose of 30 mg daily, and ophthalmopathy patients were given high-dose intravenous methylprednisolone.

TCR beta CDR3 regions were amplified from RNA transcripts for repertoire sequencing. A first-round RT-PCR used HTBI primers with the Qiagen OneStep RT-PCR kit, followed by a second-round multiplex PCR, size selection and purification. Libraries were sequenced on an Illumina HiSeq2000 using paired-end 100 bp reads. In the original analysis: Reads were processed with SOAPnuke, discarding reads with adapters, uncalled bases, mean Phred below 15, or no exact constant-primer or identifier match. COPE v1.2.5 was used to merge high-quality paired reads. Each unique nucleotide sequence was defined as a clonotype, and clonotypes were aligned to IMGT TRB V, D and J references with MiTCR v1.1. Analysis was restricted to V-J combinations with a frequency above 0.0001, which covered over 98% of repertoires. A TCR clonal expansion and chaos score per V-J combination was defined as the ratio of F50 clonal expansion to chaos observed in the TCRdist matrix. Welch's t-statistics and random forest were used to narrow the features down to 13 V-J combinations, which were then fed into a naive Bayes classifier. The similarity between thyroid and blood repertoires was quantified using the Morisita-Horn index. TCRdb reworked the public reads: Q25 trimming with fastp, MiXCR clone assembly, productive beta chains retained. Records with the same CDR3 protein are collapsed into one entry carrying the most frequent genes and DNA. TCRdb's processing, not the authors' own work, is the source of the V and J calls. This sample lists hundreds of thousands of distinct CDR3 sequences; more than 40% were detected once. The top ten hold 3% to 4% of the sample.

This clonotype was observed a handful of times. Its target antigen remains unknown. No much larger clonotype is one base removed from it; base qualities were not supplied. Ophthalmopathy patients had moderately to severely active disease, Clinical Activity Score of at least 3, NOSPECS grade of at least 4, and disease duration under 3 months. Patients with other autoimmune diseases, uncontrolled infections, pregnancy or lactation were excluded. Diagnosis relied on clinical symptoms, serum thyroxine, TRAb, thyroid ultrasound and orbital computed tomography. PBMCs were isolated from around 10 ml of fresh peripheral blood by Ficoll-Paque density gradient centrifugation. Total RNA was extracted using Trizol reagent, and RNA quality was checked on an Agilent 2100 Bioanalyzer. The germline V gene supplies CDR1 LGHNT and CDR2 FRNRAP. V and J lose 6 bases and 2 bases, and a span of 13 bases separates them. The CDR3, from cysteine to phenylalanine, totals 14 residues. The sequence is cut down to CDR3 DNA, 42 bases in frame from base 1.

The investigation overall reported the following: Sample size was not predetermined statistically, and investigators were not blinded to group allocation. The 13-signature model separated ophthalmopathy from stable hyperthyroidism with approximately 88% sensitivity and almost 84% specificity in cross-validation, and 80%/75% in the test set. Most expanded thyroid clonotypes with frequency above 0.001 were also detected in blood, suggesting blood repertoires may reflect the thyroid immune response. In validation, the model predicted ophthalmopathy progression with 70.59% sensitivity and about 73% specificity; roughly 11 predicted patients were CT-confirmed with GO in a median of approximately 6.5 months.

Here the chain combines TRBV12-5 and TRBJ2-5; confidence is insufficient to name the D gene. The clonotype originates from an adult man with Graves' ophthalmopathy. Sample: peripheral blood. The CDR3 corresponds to CASGHGRLQETQYF. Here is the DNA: TGTGCTAGTGGACATGGCCGATTACAAGAGACCCAGTACTTC.